A single sample is the source of the 9 T cell receptor beta chains below, sequenced in a study of T cell clonality in common variable immunodeficiency. This table comes from immunoSEQ multiplex PCR, and its TCRdb copy is limited to in-frame clones, with some not included. The sample has about 74,000 clones, none seen only once. Sequenced: peripheral blood mononuclear cells. Every receptor here comes from a person aged 18 to 70 in good health.

Turning to this clone: The read comes to an end 3 residues before the CDR3 does, leaving the germline J gene to fill in the end. V usage is TRBV20-1 and J usage is TRBJ2-3; 8 nucleotides line up with TRBD1. The germline V gene encodes CDR1 DFQATT and CDR2 SNEGSKA (reference sequence). Germline trimming cut 0 bases from V and 4 bases from J; bases unmatched to any gene: 6. The CDR3 extends over 15 amino acids. CDR3 sequence reads: CSARDAGGGPDTQYF. The sequenced part of the CDR3 DNA is TGCAGTGCTAGAGATGCAGGGGGCGGGCCAGATACG.

This clone was seen at least ten times. The read terminates 3 residues ahead of where the CDR3 ends, so the germline J gene completes it. V is TRBV29-1 and J is TRBJ1-2, with TRBD1 as a possible D gene (5 bases). V shed 5 bases and J shed 6 bases, with 13 bases lying between them. CDR3 length: 12 amino acids. CDR1 is SQVTM, CDR2 ANQGSEA, per germline. CDR3 DNA, as far as it was read: TGCAGCGTTTTGGTAGGGGCGAATGGC. Protein product: CSVLVGANG. The CDR3 reads in full as CSVLVGANGYTF.

This clone occurred many times. The read terminates 3 residues before the CDR3 end, so the remaining end is supplied by the germline J gene. V and J are TRBV28 and TRBJ1-5; the D is unclear. Trimming removed 2 bases from V and 5 bases from J, with 10 bases in between. CDR1 and CDR2 from the germline V gene are MDHEN and SYDVKM. This CDR3 has 14 residues. Partial CDR3 DNA: TGTGCCAGCAGTTTACAGGCTGGAGATCAGCCC. It specifies CASSLQAGDQP. The complete CDR3 sequence is CASSLQAGDQPQHF. The variable domain in full, with the rest retrieved from reference TRBV28 and TRBJ1-5, is DVKVTQSSRYLVKRTGEKVFLECVQDMDHENMFWYRQDPGLGLRLIYFSYDVKMKEKGDIPEGYSVSREKKERFSLILESASTNQTSMYLCASSLQAGDQPQHFGDGTRLSIL.

This clone was recorded many times. The read stops 3 residues short of the end of the CDR3; the missing end is completed from the germline J gene. V gene TRBV7-9 combines with J gene TRBJ2-7, with D possibly being TRBD1 (6 bases). V was clipped by 4 bases and J by 4 bases, with 11 bases between them. Germline V gene lookup returns CDR1 SEHNR and CDR2 FQNEAQ (reference sequence). This CDR3 comprises 13 residues. CDR3 DNA, as far as it was read: TGTGCCAGCAGCTCCCCAGGGGAATACGAG. Its protein product is CASSSPGEYE. The CDR3 as a whole reads CASSSPGEYEQYF.

Ten or more counts support this clone. The read comes to an end 3 residues before the CDR3 does, leaving the germline J gene to fill in the end. The V and J genes are TRBV6-2 or TRBV6-3 and TRBJ2-3; D uncertain. The CDR3 sequence is 12 residues long. The V end was cut by 3 bases, the J end by 6 bases, with 7 bases between. CDR1 and CDR2 (germline): MNHEY, SVGEGT. The CDR3 reads CASSYLQDTQYF. The sequenced part of the CDR3 DNA is TGTGCCAGCAGTTATCTACAGGATACG.

This clone came up many times. The DNA read from the CDR3 is TGTGCCAGCACTGGGACTAGCGGACCTTACGAG. Translation gives CASTGTSGPYE. The entire CDR3 reads CASTGTSGPYEQYF. The V call is TRBV7-9, the J call TRBJ2-7; 11 bases are a match to TRBD2. Read coverage stops 3 residues before the CDR3 terminus; the germline J gene supplies the remainder. The CDR3 has 14 residues. Germline V lookup: CDR1 SEHNR, CDR2 FQNEAQ (reference sequence). The ends lost 7 bases at V and 4 bases at J; junction bases unmatched: 6.

Ten or more counts support this clone. Read sequence stops 3 residues before the CDR3 end, and the germline J gene provides the missing end. This chain connects TRBV7-2 to TRBJ1-3, with a possible D match to TRBD1 (6 bases). Per germline, CDR1 SGHTA and CDR2 FQGNSA. The CDR3 has 15 amino acids. The V end lost 3 bases, the J end lost 4 bases, and 13 bases lay between the germline ends. CDR3 region: CASSFSGVSGNTIYF. The DNA read from the CDR3 is TGTGCCAGCAGCTTCTCAGGGGTATCAGGAAACACC.

This clone occurred many times. The covered CDR3 bases are TGCGCCAGCAGTGAGTTCAGGAGAGATACG. Protein sequence: CASSEFRRDT. The whole CDR3 is CASSEFRRDTQYF. V usage is TRBV10-1 and J usage is TRBJ2-3; no firm D call. The CDR3 end is not reached by the read, which stops 3 residues before it; the germline J gene fills it in. Per the germline V gene, CDR1 is WNHNN and CDR2 is SYGVQD (reference sequence). Trimming left V 1 base short and J 5 bases short, with 7 bases between. This CDR3 is built from 13 residues.

This clone appeared many times. The sequence runs out 3 residues before the end of the CDR3; the remainder is reconstructed from the germline J gene. The chain combines TRBV20-1 with TRBJ2-2; D may be TRBD2 (7 bases). V lost 2 bases and J lost 1, with 14 bases in between. The CDR3 sequence is 16 residues long. Germline CDR1 and CDR2: DFQATT and SNEGSKA (reference sequence). The DNA read from the CDR3 is TGCAGTGCTAGATCTGCGGGGGCGAGGAACACCGGGGAG. It is translated as CSARSAGARNTGE. The whole CDR3 reads CSARSAGARNTGELFF.